This TCR beta chain was obtained from a study of Tregs in tolerant kidney transplant recipients. On this clone itself: Antigen specificity is unknown.

Unstimulated Tregs (CD4+CD25+CD127-) and CD4+CD25- non-Tregs were sorted from PBMCs. Whole-study findings and limits: Expanding Tregs on activated donor B cells appeared to best identify donor-specific TCRbeta clones.

This CDR3 spans 15 amino acids. Germline CDR1 reads SGHRS; CDR2 reads YFSETQ. The V gene end was trimmed by 1 base and the J gene end by 6 bases; junction bases not matched to a gene: 3. Sequencing was performed with immunoSEQ multiplex PCR; in TCRdb, only in-frame clones are kept and a portion is missing. In the table there are 240,000 or so clones, about 80% of which are singletons. The chain recombines TRBV5-1 with TRBJ2-1, with 11 bases aligning to TRBD2. The sequence came from a human donor in good health. What was sequenced was CD4+ T cells from blood. This chain's CDR3 is CASSLLTSGVNEQFF. The CDR3 DNA follows: TGCGCCAGCAGCTTGTTGACTAGCGGGGTCAATGAGCAGTTCTTC.